Listed below are T cell receptor beta chains from one sample, sequenced in a study of T cells in Graves' hyperthyroidism and ophthalmopathy. TCRdb re-analysed the multiplex PCR reads in MiXCR, keeping a single row per CDR3 protein. The data hold more than 550,000 distinct CDR3 sequences, with around 20% observed a single time. Sequencing input: blood. The receptors were gathered from a woman aged 45-65 years with Graves' hyperthyroidism that later progressed to Graves' ophthalmopathy. Each CDR3 is given with its conserved first and last residue. Each record gives: J gene, V gene, CDR3 protein.

J: TRBJ1-2; V: TRBV6-1; CDR3: CASSRTETYGYTF
J: TRBJ2-5; V: TRBV11-2; CDR3: CASSYVSLQTQYF
J: TRBJ1-2; V: TRBV14; CDR3: CASSQKDRVPYGYTF
J: TRBJ1-4; V: TRBV5-1; CDR3: CASSHRQGTNEKLFF
J: TRBJ2-2; V: TRBV10-3; CDR3: CAISVEGDTGELFF
J: TRBJ1-3; V: TRBV20-1; CDR3: CSAQDRNSGNTIYF
J: TRBJ2-1; V: TRBV4-2; CDR3: CASSPAFGGRNNEQFF
J: TRBJ1-1; V: TRBV2; CDR3: CASRLDRTNTEAFF
J: TRBJ1-2; V: TRBV20-1; CDR3: CSARYDRLTGYTF
J: TRBJ2-3; V: TRBV29-1; CDR3: CSVEDQRTRSTDTQYF
J: TRBJ2-2; V: TRBV12-3/TRBV12-4; CDR3: CASRGLEYTGELFF
J: TRBJ2-7; V: TRBV20-1; CDR3: CSARLVGRVNYEQYF
J: TRBJ2-2; V: TRBV13; CDR3: CASSPGRAGAGELFF
J: TRBJ2-3; V: TRBV10-1; CDR3: CASSEVSSTDTQYF
J: TRBJ2-2; V: TRBV12-3/TRBV12-4; CDR3: CASRRWTGELFF
J: TRBJ1-3; V: TRBV12-3/TRBV12-4; CDR3: CASREGAGNTIYF
J: TRBJ2-5; V: TRBV12-3/TRBV12-4; CDR3: CASTWGGGRLETQYF